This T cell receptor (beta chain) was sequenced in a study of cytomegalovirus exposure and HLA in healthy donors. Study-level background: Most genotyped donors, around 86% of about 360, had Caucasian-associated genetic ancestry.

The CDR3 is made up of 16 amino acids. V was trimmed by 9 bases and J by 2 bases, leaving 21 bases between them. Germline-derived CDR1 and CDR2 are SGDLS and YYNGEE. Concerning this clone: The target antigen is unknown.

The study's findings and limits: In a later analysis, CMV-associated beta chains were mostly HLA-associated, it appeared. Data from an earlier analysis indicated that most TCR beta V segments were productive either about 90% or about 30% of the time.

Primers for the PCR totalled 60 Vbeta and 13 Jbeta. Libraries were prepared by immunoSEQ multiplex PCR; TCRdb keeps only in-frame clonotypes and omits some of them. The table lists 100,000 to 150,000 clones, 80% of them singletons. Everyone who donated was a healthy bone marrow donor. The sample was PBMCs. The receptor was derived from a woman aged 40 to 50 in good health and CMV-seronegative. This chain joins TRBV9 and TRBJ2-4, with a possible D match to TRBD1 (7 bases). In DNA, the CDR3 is TGTGCCACGAGGGGGGCAGGGGGTGTTCCCAAAAACATTCAGTACTTC. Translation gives CATRGAGGVPKNIQYF.